The sequence of this T cell receptor (beta chain) was determined in a study of T-cell reconstitution after alpha-beta-depleted transplantation in children. Germline V gene data show CDR1 as SEHNR and CDR2 as FQNEAQ (reference sequence). The V end lost 5 bases, the J end lost 0 bases, and 5 bases lay between the germline ends. The length of the CDR3 is 12 residues. Unique molecular identifiers were used to barcode this TCRbeta library. TCRdb re-derived calls from the PCR reads in MiXCR, one entry per CDR3 protein. The sample includes about 350,000 distinct CDR3 sequences, 15% to 20% of them seen just once.

Sequenced here: PBMCs, mostly from graft donor cells, sampled 360 days after TCRalphabeta/CD19-depleted stem cell transplant. The clonotype comes from a male patient aged 2-9 years who had a stem cell transplant for acute lymphoblastic leukemia, so the T cells may come from the graft donor. V and J are TRBV7-9 and TRBJ2-7; the D is unclear. CDR3 DNA: TGTGCCAGCAGCAACGCCTCCTACGAGCAGTACTTC. Translation: CASSNASYEQYF.